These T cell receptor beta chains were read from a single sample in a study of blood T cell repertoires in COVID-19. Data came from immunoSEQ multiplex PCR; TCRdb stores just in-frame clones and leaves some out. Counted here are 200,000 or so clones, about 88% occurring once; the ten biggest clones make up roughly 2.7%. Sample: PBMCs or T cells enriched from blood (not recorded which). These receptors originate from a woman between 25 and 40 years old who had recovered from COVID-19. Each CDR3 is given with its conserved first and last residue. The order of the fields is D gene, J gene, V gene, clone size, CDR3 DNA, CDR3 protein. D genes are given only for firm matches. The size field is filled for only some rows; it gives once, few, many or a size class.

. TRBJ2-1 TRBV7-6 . TGTGCCAGCAGCTCTAGCGCCGAGCAGTTCTTC CASSSSAEQFF
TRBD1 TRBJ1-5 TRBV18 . TGTGCCAGCTCACCACCGGGAGCAGGGGGTGACAATCAGCCCCAGCATTTT CASSPPGAGGDNQPQHF
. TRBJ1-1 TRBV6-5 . TGTGCCAGCAGTTCCGACACTGAAGCTTTCTTT CASSSDTEAFF
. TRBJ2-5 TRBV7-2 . TGTGCCAGCAGCATCCGGGGGGAGACCCAGTACTTC CASSIRGETQYF
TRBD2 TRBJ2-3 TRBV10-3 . TGTGCCATCAGGACCAGCGGGGGAGACACAGATACGCAGTATTTT CAIRTSGGDTDTQYF
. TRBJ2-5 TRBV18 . TGTGCCAGCTCAACCAGGCAGGGCCAAGAGACCCAGTACTTC CASSTRQGQETQYF
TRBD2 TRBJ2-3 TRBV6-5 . TGTGCCAGCAATCGCGGGGGGGCTGGCACAGATACGCAGTATTTT CASNRGGAGTDTQYF
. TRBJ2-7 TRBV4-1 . TGCGCCAGCAGCCACCGTGAGGTCTCCTACGAGCAGTACTTC CASSHREVSYEQYF
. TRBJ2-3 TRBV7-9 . TGTGCCAGCCTTATAGGGGGGGCCGATATAACAGATACGCAGTATTTT CASLIGGADITDTQYF
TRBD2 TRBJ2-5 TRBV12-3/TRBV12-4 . TGTGCCAGCAGTTTAGCGCGGGAGGAGACCCAGTACTTC CASSLAREETQYF
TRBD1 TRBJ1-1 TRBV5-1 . TGCGCCAGCAGCCTCCCTTTAGGGGGCGACCCTGAAGCTTTCTTT CASSLPLGGDPEAFF
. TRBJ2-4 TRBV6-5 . TGTGCCAGCAGTTACGGGGACTCCAAAAACATTCAGTACTTC CASSYGDSKNIQYF
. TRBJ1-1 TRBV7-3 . TGTGCCAGCAGCTCACAGCTGAACACTGAAGCTTTCTTT CASSSQLNTEAFF
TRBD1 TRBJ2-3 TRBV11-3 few TGTGCCAGCAGCTCCAGGGACAGGGAAGCAGATACGCAGTATTTT CASSSRDREADTQYF
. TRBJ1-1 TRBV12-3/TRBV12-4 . TGTGCCAGCAGCCGCCAGGTCACTGAAGCTTTCTTT CASSRQVTEAFF
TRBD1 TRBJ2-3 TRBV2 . TGTGCCAGCGGGGAAGACAGGGGCACAGATACGCAGTATTTT CASGEDRGTDTQYF
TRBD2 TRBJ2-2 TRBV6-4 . TGTGCCAGCAGCCCGGGACTAGCTAACACCGGGGAGCTGTTTTTT CASSPGLANTGELFF
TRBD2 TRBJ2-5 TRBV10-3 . TGTGCCATCAGTGCGACTAGCGGGGTCCAAGAGACCCAGTACTTC CAISATSGVQETQYF
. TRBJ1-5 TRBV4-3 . TGCGCCAGCAGCCAAGTAGTCGATCAGCCCCAGCATTTT CASSQVVDQPQHF
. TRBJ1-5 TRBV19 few TGTGCCAGTAACAGAAATAGCAATCAGCCCCAGCATTTT CASNRNSNQPQHF
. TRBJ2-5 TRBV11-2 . TGTGCCAGCAGCTTAGGGGCTGCTTTTCAAGAGACCCAGTACTTC CASSLGAAFQETQYF
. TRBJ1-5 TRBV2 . TGTGCCAGCAGTGAAGCGCGAGAGGGTGTCAGCAATCAGCCCCAGCATTTT CASSEAREGVSNQPQHF
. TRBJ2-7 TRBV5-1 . TGCGCCAGCAGCTTGGACAGGGACTACGAGCAGTACTTC CASSLDRDYEQYF
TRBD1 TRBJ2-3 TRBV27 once TGTGCCAGCAGTTTTGGGACAGGGAATGGGGGATATACGCAGTATTTT CASSFGTGNGGYTQYF
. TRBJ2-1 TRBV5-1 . TGCGCCAGCCTCGCTACCAATGAGCAGTTCTTC CASLATNEQFF
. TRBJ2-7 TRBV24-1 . TGTGCCACCAGTGAAAGGGGACTTGCGGGGGAGCAGTACTTC CATSERGLAGEQYF
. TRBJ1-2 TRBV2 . TGTGCCAGCACCCCCGGGGGTTATGGCTACACCTTC CASTPGGYGYTF
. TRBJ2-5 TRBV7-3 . TGTGCCAGCAGCCCTGGAGGGACAGAGACCCAGTACTTC CASSPGGTETQYF
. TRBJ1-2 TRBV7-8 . TGTGCCAGGCTCCGTACCCCAGGGGCCCTTGGCTATGGCTACACCTTC CARLRTPGALGYGYTF
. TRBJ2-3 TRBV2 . TGTGCCAGCAGCCCGGGACACAGCACAGATACGCAGTATTTT CASSPGHSTDTQYF
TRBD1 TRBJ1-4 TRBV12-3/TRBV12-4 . TGTGCCAGCAGGGCCGGGACAGGAGAAAAACTGTTTTTT CASRAGTGEKLFF
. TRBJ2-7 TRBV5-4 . TGTGCCAGCAGCGTGACAGGCCCGGGCTACGAGCAGTACTTC CASSVTGPGYEQYF
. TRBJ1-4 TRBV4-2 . TGTGCCAGCAGCCAAGATACAACAACTAATGAAAAACTGTTTTTT CASSQDTTTNEKLFF
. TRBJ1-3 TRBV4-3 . TGCGCCAGCAGCCAAGTTATGGCCAGCTCTGGAAACACCATATATTTT CASSQVMASSGNTIYF
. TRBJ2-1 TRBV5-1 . TGCGCCAGCAGCTCCGACAGTGCCTACAATGAGCAGTTCTTC CASSSDSAYNEQFF
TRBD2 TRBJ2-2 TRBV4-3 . TGCGCCAGCAGCCAATTCTCGCGGGGGGGCCAAAGGAGGGAGCTGTTTTTT CASSQFSRGGQRRELFF
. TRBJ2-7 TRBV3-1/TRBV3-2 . TGTGCCAGCAGCCAAGGAGACAGTTCCTACGAGCAGTACTTC CASSQGDSSYEQYF
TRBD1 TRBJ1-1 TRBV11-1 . TGTGCCAGCAGCTTAGCACAGCAGGGGGAGCAGAATGAAGCTTTCTTT CASSLAQQGEQNEAFF
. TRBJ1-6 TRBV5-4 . TGTGCCAGCAGCAACGGGTGGGATTCACCCCTCCACTTT CASSNGWDSPLHF
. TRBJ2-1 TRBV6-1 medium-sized TGTGCCAGCAGTGAAGAATCCGGGGGCTCCTACAATGAGCAGTTCTTC CASSEESGGSYNEQFF
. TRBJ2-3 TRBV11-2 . TGTGCCAGCAGCGCCGCCGGGAGCTTAGATACGCAGTATTTT CASSAAGSLDTQYF
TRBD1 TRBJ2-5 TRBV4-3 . TGCGCCAGCAGCCAAGCCATGACAGGGAACTGGGAGACCCAGTACTTC CASSQAMTGNWETQYF
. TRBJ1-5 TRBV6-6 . TGTGCCAGCAGGAGACAGATTCAAAATCAGCCCCAGCATTTT CASRRQIQNQPQHF
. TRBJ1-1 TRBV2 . TGTGCCAGCAGTGATCGACCCAGGGCGGTCGTCACTGAAGCTTTCTTT CASSDRPRAVVTEAFF
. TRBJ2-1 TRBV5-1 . TGCGCCAGCAGCTTGGGGGTAGGCCTTGGGACTTCTAGTGAGCAGTTCTTC CASSLGVGLGTSSEQFF
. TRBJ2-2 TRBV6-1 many TGTGCCAGCAGTGAAGAGACAGGCTCCACCGGGGAGCTGTTTTTT CASSEETGSTGELFF
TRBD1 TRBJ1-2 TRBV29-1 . TGCAGCGTTACAGGGGGGTATGGCTACACCTTC CSVTGGYGYTF
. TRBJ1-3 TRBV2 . TGTGCCAGCAGTCGAAACAGGGCGAGCTCTGGAAACACCATATATTTT CASSRNRASSGNTIYF
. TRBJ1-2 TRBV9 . TGTGCCAGCAGCCCAGGACTAGGAGATGGCTACACCTTC CASSPGLGDGYTF
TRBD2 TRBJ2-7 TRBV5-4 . TGTGCCAGCAGCTTGGAGCGGGGCGGGGGGGTCGAGCAGTACTTC CASSLERGGGVEQYF
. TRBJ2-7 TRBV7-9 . TGTGCCAGCAGCAGCCCCGATACAGTCTGGACAACTAACTACGAGCAGTACTTC CASSSPDTVWTTNYEQYF
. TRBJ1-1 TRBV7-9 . TGTGCCAGCAGCTTGCCGGGGTCTGAAGCTTTCTTT CASSLPGSEAFF
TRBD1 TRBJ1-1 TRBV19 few TGTGCCAGTATAGCCGGGACAGGGGGCTTGAACACTGAAGCTTTCTTT CASIAGTGGLNTEAFF
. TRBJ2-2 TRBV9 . TGTGCCAGCAGCGTGACAGGGAACACCGGGGAGCTGTTTTTT CASSVTGNTGELFF
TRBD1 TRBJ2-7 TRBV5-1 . TGCGCCAGCAGTAACCCACACTCGACAGGGCTCCCCTACGAGCAGTACTTC CASSNPHSTGLPYEQYF